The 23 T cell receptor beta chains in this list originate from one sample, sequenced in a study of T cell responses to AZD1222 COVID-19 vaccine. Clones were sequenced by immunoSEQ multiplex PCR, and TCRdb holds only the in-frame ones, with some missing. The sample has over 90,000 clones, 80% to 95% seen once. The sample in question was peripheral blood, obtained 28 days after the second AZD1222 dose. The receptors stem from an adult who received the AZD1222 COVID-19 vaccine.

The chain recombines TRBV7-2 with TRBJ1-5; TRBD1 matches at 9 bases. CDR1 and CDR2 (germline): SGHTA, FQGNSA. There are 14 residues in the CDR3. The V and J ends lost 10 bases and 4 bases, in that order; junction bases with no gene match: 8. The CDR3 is CATSTGGRNQPQHF. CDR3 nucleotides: TGTGCCACCTCGACAGGGGGAAGAAATCAGCCCCAGCATTTT.

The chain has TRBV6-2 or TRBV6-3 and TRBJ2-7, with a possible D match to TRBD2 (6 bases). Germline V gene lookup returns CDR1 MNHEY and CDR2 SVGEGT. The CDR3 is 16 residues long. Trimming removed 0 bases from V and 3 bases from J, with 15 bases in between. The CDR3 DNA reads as TGTGCCAGCAGTTACTCGCGGAAGTACGGGGGCTACGAGCAGTACTTC. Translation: CASSYSRKYGGYEQYF.

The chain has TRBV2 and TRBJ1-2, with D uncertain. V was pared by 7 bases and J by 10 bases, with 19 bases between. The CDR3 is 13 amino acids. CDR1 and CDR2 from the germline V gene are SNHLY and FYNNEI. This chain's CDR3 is CASTQKGTAHYTF. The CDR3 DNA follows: TGTGCCAGCACCCAAAAAGGTACAGCCCACTACACCTTC.

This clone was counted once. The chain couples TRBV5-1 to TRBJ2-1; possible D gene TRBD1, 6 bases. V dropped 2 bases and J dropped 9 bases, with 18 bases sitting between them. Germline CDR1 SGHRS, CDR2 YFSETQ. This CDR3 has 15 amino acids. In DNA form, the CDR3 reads TGCGCCAGCAGCTTCTCTTCAGGGGTCCGTGGTGAGCAGTTCTTC. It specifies CASSFSSGVRGEQFF. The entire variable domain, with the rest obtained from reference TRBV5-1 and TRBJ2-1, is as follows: KAGVTQTPRYLIKTRGQQVTLSCSPISGHRSVSWYQQTPGQGLQFLFEYFSETQRNKGNFPGRFSGRQFSNSRSEMNVSTLELGDSALYLCASSFSSGVRGEQFFGPGTRLTVL.

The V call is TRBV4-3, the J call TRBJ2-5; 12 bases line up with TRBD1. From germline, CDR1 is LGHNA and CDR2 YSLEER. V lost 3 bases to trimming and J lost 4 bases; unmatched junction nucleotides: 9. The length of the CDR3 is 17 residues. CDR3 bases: TGCGCCAGCAGCCATACGTCGGGACAGGGGGCTGGAGAGACCCAGTACTTC. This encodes CASSHTSGQGAGETQYF.

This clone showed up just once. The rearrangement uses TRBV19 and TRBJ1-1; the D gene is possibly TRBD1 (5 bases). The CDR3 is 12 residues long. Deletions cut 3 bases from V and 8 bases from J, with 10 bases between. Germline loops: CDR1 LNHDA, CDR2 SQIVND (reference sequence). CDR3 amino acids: CASSISDKEAFF. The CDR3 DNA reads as TGTGCCAGTAGTATCTCGGACAAGGAAGCTTTCTTT.

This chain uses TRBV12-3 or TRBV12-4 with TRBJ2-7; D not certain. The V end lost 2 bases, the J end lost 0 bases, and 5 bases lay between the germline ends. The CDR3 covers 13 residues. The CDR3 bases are TGTGCCAGCAGTTTAAGGAGCTCCTACGAGCAGTACTTC. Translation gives CASSLRSSYEQYF.

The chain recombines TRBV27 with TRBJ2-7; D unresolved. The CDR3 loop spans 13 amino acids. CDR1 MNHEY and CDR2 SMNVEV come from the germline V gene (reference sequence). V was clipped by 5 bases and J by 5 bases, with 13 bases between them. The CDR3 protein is CASSTLVANEQYF. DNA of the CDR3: TGTGCCAGCAGTACCCTAGTCGCCAACGAGCAGTACTTC.

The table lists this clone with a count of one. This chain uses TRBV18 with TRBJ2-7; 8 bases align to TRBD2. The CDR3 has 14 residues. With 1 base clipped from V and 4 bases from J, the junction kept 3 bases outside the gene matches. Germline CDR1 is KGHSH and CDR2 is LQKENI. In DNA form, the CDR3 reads TGTGCCAGCTCACCACACGGGGGGGCATACGAGCAGTACTTC. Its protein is CASSPHGGAYEQYF.

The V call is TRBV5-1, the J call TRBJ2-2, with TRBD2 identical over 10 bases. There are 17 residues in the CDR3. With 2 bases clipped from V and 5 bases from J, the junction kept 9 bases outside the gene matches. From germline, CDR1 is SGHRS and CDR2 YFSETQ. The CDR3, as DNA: TGCGCCAGCAGCTTCGGGGCGAGTAGCGGGGGGACCGGGGAGCTGTTTTTT. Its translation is CASSFGASSGGTGELFF.

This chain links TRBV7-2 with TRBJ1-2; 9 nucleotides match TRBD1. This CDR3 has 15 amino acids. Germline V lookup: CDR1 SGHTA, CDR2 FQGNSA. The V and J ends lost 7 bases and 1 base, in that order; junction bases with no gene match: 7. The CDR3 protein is CASNLGTGYNYGYTF. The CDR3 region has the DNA TGTGCCAGCAACCTAGGGACAGGGTATAACTATGGCTACACCTTC. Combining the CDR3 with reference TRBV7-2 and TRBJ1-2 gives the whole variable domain GAGVSQSPSNKVTEKGKDVELRCDPISGHTALYWYRQSLGQGLEFLIYFQGNSAPDKSGLPSDRFSAERTGGSVSTLTIQRTQQEDSAVYLCASNLGTGYNYGYTFGSGTRLTVV.

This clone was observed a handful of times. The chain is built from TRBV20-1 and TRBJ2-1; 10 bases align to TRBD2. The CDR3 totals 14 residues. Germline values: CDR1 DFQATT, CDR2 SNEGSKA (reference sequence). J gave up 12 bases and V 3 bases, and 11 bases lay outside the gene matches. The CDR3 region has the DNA TGCAGTGCTAGTTCGGGACTAGCGACTGGGCCGCAGTTCTTC. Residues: CSASSGLATGPQFF.

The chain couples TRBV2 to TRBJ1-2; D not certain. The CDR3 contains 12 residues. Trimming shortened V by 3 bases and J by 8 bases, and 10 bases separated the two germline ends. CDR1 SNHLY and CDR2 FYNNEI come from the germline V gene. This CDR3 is CASSDPDPGYTF. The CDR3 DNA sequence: TGTGCCAGCAGTGATCCCGACCCCGGCTACACCTTC.

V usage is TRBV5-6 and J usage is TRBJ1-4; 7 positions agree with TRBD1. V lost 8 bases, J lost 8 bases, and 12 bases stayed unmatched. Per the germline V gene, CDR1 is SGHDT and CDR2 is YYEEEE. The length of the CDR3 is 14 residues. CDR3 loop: CASNRQGVREKLFF. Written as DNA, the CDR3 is TGTGCCAGTAATCGACAGGGAGTTCGGGAAAAACTGTTTTTT.

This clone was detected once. The CDR3 spells CASSPFAGEQFF. The CDR3 DNA is TGTGCCAGCAGCCCTTTTGCCGGTGAGCAGTTCTTC. The chain is built from TRBV16 and TRBJ2-1; D is unresolved. Germline assignment: CDR1 KGHSY and CDR2 FQNENV. The CDR3 loop spans 12 amino acids. The V and J ends lost 4 bases and 9 bases respectively, with 10 bases between them.

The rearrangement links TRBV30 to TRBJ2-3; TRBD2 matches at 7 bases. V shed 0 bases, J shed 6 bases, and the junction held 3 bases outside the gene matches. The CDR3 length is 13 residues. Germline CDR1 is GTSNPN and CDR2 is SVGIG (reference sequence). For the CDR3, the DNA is TGTGCCTGGAGTGTACGGGGAGGGGATACGCAGTATTTT. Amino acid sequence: CAWSVRGGDTQYF. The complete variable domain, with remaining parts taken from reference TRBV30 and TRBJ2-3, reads SQTIHQWPATLVQPVGSPLSLECTVEGTSNPNLYWYRQAAGRGLQLLFYSVGIGQISSEVPQNLSASRPQDRQFILSSKKLLLSDSGFYLCAWSVRGGDTQYFGPGTRLTVL.

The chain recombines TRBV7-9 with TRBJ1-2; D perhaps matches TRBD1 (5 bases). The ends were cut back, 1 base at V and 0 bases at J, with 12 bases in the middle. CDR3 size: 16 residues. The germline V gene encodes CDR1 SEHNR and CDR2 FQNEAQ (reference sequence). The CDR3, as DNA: TGTGCCAGCAGCTTAGATTTAGGGGTGACTAACTATGGCTACACCTTC. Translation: CASSLDLGVTNYGYTF.

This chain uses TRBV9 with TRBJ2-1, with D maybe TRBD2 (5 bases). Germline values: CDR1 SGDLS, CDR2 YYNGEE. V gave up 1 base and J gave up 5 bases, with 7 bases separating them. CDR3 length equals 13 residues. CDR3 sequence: CASSVNGNNEQFF. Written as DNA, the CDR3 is TGTGCCAGCAGCGTAAACGGGAACAATGAGCAGTTCTTC.

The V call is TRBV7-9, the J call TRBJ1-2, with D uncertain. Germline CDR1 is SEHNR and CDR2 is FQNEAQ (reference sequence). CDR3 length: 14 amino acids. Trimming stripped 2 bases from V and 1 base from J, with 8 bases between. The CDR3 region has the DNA TGTGCCAGCAGCTTACTGACCGTTAACTATGGCTACACCTTC. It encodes CASSLLTVNYGYTF.

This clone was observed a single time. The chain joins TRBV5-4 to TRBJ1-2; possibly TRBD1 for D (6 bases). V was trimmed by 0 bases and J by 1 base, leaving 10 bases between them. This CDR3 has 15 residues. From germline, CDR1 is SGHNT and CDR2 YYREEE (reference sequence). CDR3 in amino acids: CASSLEGTSNYGYTF. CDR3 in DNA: TGTGCCAGCAGCTTGGAGGGGACAAGTAACTATGGCTACACCTTC. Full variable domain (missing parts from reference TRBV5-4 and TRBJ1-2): ETGVTQSPTHLIKTRGQQVTLRCSSQSGHNTVSWYQQALGQGPQFIFQYYREEENGRGNFPPRFSGLQFPNYSSELNVNALELDDSALYLCASSLEGTSNYGYTFGSGTRLTVV.

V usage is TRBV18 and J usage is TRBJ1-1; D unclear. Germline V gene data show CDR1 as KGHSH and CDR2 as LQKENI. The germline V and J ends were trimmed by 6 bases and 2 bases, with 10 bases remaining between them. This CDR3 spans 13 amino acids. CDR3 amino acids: CASSQDPNTEAFF. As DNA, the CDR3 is TGTGCCAGCTCTCAGGACCCCAACACTGAAGCTTTCTTT. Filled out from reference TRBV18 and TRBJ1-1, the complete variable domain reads NAGVMQNPRHLVRRRGQEARLRCSPMKGHSHVYWYRQLPEEGLKFMVYLQKENIIDESGMPKERFSAEFPKEGPSILRIQQVVRGDSAAYFCASSQDPNTEAFFGQGTRLTVV.

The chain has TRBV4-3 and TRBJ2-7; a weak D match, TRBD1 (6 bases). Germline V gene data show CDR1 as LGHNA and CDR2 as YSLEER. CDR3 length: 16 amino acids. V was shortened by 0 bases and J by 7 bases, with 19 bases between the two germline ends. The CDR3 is CASSQDVGARVREQYF. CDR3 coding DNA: TGCGCCAGCAGCCAAGATGTGGGGGCGCGGGTAAGGGAGCAGTACTTC.

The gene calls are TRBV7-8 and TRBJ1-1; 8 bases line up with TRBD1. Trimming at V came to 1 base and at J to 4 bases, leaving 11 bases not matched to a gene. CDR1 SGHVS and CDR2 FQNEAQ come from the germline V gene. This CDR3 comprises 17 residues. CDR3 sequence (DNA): TGTGCCAGCAGCTTAGTAACAGGGGGGGCTTCGGGCACTGAAGCTTTCTTT. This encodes CASSLVTGGASGTEAFF.